This is a list of T cell receptor beta chains from one sample in a study of circulating tumor DNA in untreated peripheral T-cell lymphoma. The assay was immunoSEQ multiplex PCR, and TCRdb's table has in-frame clones only and misses some. The sample lists 2,000 to 2,500 clones; approximately 84% were seen once. The sample was cell-free DNA from blood serum. The receptors come from a human donor with peripheral T-cell lymphoma. Each CDR3 is given with its conserved first and last residue. The order of the fields is clone size, J gene, D gene, V gene, CDR3 DNA, CDR3 protein. D genes are given only for firm matches. Part of the rows lack a size; the others show once, few, many or a class for expanded clones.

once | TRBJ1-1 | NA | TRBV18 | TGTGCCAGCTCACCAGCCCCCATGACAGGGAACACTGAAGCTTTCTTT | CASSPAPMTGNTEAFF
NA | TRBJ2-1 | NA | TRBV6-9 | TGTGCCAGCAGGGAAAAAAATGAGCAGTTCTTC | CASREKNEQFF
NA | TRBJ1-6 | NA | TRBV7-9 | TGTGCCAGCAGCTACCGGGACGTCAATTCACCCCTCCACTTT | CASSYRDVNSPLHF
NA | TRBJ1-1 | NA | TRBV25-1 | TGTGCCAGCAGTGGCACAGGGAGGGGCACTGAAGCTTTCTTT | CASSGTGRGTEAFF
NA | TRBJ1-2 | TRBD1 | TRBV11-2 | TGTGCCAGCAGTCGCGATTGGACAGGGACTAACTATGGCTACACCTTC | CASSRDWTGTNYGYTF
NA | TRBJ2-7 | NA | TRBV4-1 | TGCGCCAGCAGCCAATACTCCACGGGCAGCATTCCCTACGAGCAGTACTTC | CASSQYSTGSIPYEQYF
NA | TRBJ1-5 | NA | TRBV7-2 | TGTGCCAGCAGCTTATCCAGGGGTGGGTTTGATCAGCCCCAGCATTTT | CASSLSRGGFDQPQHF
NA | TRBJ1-2 | NA | TRBV7-2 | TGTGCCAGCAGCTTAGTAGGAGGGGTAAACTATGGCTACACCTTC | CASSLVGGVNYGYTF
NA | TRBJ1-2 | NA | TRBV4-1 | TGCGCCAGCAGCCAAGATCCGGGCGACAGTCACTATGGCTACACCTTC | CASSQDPGDSHYGYTF
NA | TRBJ2-3 | TRBD2 | TRBV11-3 | TGTGCCAGCAGCTTTTCGAGCGGGGGGGGAGGAGATACGCAGTATTTT | CASSFSSGGGGDTQYF
once | TRBJ1-1 | TRBD1 | TRBV27 | TGTGCCAGCAGTCCCGGACAGGAAAAGGAAGCTTTCTTT | CASSPGQEKEAFF
NA | TRBJ2-3 | TRBD1 | TRBV29-1 | TGCAGCGTCAGACAGGGGGGGACAGATACGCAGTATTTT | CSVRQGGTDTQYF
NA | TRBJ1-5 | TRBD1 | TRBV7-3 | TGTGCCAGCACCCCCTCGCCAGGGGGTGATCAGCCCCAGCATTTT | CASTPSPGGDQPQHF
NA | TRBJ1-5 | NA | TRBV10-2 | TGCGCCAGCAGTGAAAAGGGGAATCAGCCCCAGCATTTT | CASSEKGNQPQHF
NA | TRBJ2-5 | TRBD2 | TRBV27 | TGTGCCAGCAGGCCAGCGGGAGTGGAGACCCAGTACTTC | CASRPAGVETQYF
NA | TRBJ2-7 | NA | TRBV7-2 | TGTGCCAGCAGCTTACAAGCCTACGAGCAGTACTTC | CASSLQAYEQYF
NA | TRBJ2-1 | NA | TRBV6-1 | TGTGCCAGCAGTGAACGGGCGGACCGCAATGAGCAGTTCTTC | CASSERADRNEQFF
NA | TRBJ1-1 | NA | TRBV5-1 | TGCGCCAGCAGCTTGGGGAACATGAACACTGAAGCTTTCTTT | CASSLGNMNTEAFF
NA | TRBJ1-5 | NA | TRBV9 | TGTGCCAGCAGCGTAGAGGGGGGGGCTGATCAGCCCCAGCATTTT | CASSVEGGADQPQHF
NA | TRBJ2-5 | NA | TRBV13 | TGTGCCAGCAGCTTGAGTAGGGAGCGCACGGAGACCCAGTACTTC | CASSLSRERTETQYF
NA | TRBJ1-1 | NA | TRBV5-1 | TGCGCCAGCACCAGGGGCGACGGACTATATGAAGCTTTCTTT | CASTRGDGLYEAFF
NA | TRBJ2-2 | NA | TRBV7-9 | TGTGCCAGCAGCTCTTGGGGTGGGGGCGCCGGGGAGCTGTTTTTT | CASSSWGGGAGELFF
NA | TRBJ2-7 | NA | TRBV7-9 | TGTGCCAGCAGCTTAGCAGGGTTTCCCTACGAGCAGTACTTC | CASSLAGFPYEQYF
NA | TRBJ1-1 | NA | TRBV9 | TGTGCCAGCAGCGTAGGCGGGGACACTGAAGCTTTCTTT | CASSVGGDTEAFF